Listed here are 26 T cell receptor beta chains from one sample, sequenced in a study of blood T cells in healthy people across ages. A J-beta primer mix and a sample-barcoded 5' primer were used in a second PCR of roughly 6 to 12 cycles. TCRdb redid the calling of the 5' RACE reads with MiXCR, one entry per CDR3 protein. The profile shows some 1.4 million distinct CDR3 sequences, 35% to 45% of them singletons. The material sequenced was blood. These receptors all come from a young woman in good health.

J is TRBJ1-6 and V is TRBV7-9; 10 nucleotides match TRBD1. The CDR3 loop spans 16 amino acids. In germline, CDR1 is SEHNR, CDR2 FQNEAQ (reference sequence). V shed 5 bases and J 7 bases; nucleotides not matched to a gene: 8. For the CDR3, the DNA is TGTGCCAGCAGCCCCAGGACAGGGGGAGTAAATTCACCCCTCCACTTT. Residues: CASSPRTGGVNSPLHF.

The chain couples TRBV5-1 to TRBJ2-1; D gene uncertain. Between the trimmed V and J ends, which lost 4 bases and 10 bases, there was a span of 27 bases. Germline V gives CDR1 SGHRS, CDR2 YFSETQ. The CDR3 length is 17 residues. CDR3 sequence reads: CASSLLGGSQRPEEQFF. The CDR3 DNA reads TGCGCCAGCAGCCTCCTAGGTGGTAGCCAAAGGCCCGAGGAGCAGTTCTTC.

This clonotype was counted between two and nine times. The V call is TRBV20-1, the J call TRBJ2-7; either TRBD1 or TRBD2 may fit D (5 bases each). Trimming cost V 2 bases and J 0 bases, with 17 bases left between them. The CDR3 length is 16 residues. Germline values: CDR1 DFQATT, CDR2 SNEGSKA (reference sequence). The CDR3: CSARQIGTESSYEQYF. The CDR3 region has the DNA TGCAGTGCTAGACAAATCGGGACGGAGAGCTCCTACGAGCAGTACTTC.

This clonotype was counted a few times. The chain uses TRBV7-8 and TRBJ2-7; no reliable D call. The germline V and J ends were trimmed by 1 base and 2 bases, with 6 bases remaining between them. The CDR3 extends over 13 amino acids. Germline V gene data show CDR1 as SGHVS and CDR2 as FQNEAQ. CDR3 loop: CASSLGWTYEQYF. For the CDR3, the DNA is TGTGCCAGCAGCTTAGGCTGGACCTACGAGCAGTACTTC.

The chain recombines TRBV4-1 with TRBJ1-1; the D is unclear. The CDR3 loop spans 14 amino acids. The germline V and J ends were trimmed by 2 bases and 1 base, with 8 bases remaining between them. Germline V gene data show CDR1 as MGHRA and CDR2 as YSYEKL. The CDR3 coding sequence is TGCGCCAGCAGCCAATACGCGGCGAACACTGAAGCTTTCTTT. It yields the protein CASSQYAANTEAFF.

This clonotype was detected only a few times. The chain joins TRBV24-1 to TRBJ2-3; 8 nucleotides agree with TRBD2. Trimming took 2 bases from V and 5 from J; bases not matched to a gene: 8. The length of the CDR3 is 16 residues. Germline V gene lookup returns CDR1 KGHDR and CDR2 SFDVKD. The CDR3 DNA follows: TGTGCCACCAGTGATTCCGGGACTAGTCGACGAGATACGCAGTATTTT. The encoded protein is CATSDSGTSRRDTQYF.

This clonotype showed up just a few times. The rearrangement uses TRBV9 and TRBJ2-7; 9 bases align to TRBD1. V was clipped by 1 base and J by 2 bases; unmatched bases: 4. This CDR3 spans 15 amino acids. Germline V gene sequence: CDR1 SGDLS, CDR2 YYNGEE. This chain's CDR3 is CASSVQDRGPYEQYF. DNA for the CDR3: TGTGCCAGCAGCGTACAGGACAGGGGTCCCTACGAGCAGTACTTC. The full variable domain, rest sourced from reference TRBV9 and TRBJ2-7, is DSGVTQTPKHLITATGQRVTLRCSPRSGDLSVYWYQQSLDQGLQFLIQYYNGEERAKGNILERFSAQQFPDLHSELNLSSLELGDSALYFCASSVQDRGPYEQYFGPGTRLTVT.

This clonotype has a handful of counts. The rearrangement joins TRBV2 to TRBJ2-7; tentative D call: TRBD1 (6 bases). The CDR3 is 14 amino acids. V gave up 6 bases and J gave up 2 bases, with 14 bases separating them. Germline-derived CDR1 and CDR2 are SNHLY and FYNNEI. This CDR3 reads CASSTRDKPYEQYF. CDR3 sequence (DNA): TGTGCCAGCAGCACCCGGGACAAGCCCTACGAGCAGTACTTC.

In its sample, this clonotype was seen a few times. The chain couples TRBV11-2 to TRBJ2-1; D may correspond to TRBD1 or TRBD2 (6 bases each). Germline CDR1 is SGHAT and CDR2 is FQNNGV. The CDR3 runs to 12 residues. The CDR3 bases are TGTTCGGGCGGGACAAACGGCGATGAGCAGTTCTTC. Amino acid sequence: CSGGTNGDEQFF. The full variable domain, rest sourced from reference TRBV11-2 and TRBJ2-1, is EAGVAQSPRYKIIEKRQSVAFWCNPISGHATLYWYQQILGQGPKLLIQFQNNGVVDDSQLPKDRFSAERLKGVDSTLKIQPAKLEDSAVYLCSGGTNGDEQFFGPGTRLTVL.

V is TRBV30 and J is TRBJ1-1; D not resolved. From germline, CDR1 is GTSNPN and CDR2 SVGIG (reference sequence). The length of the CDR3 is 13 residues. Trimming took 1 base from V and 4 from J, leaving 10 bases between them. CDR3 residues: CAWSEQDATEAFF. CDR3 nucleotides: TGTGCCTGGAGTGAACAAGACGCCACTGAAGCTTTCTTT.

In its sample, this clonotype was seen a few times. The V call is TRBV20-1, the J call TRBJ1-5; D call uncertain. The V gene's germline CDR1 is DFQATT and CDR2 SNEGSKA (reference sequence). This CDR3 has 13 residues. Trimming took off 6 bases at V and 4 bases at J, with 13 bases between the two ends. The chain's CDR3 is CSAGKEPNQPQHF. The CDR3, as DNA: TGCAGTGCAGGGAAAGAACCTAATCAGCCCCAGCATTTT.

This chain connects TRBV7-9 to TRBJ2-3; 8 bases are a match to TRBD1. After removal of 5 bases from V and 0 bases from J, the junction contained 4 bases not matched to a gene. Germline assignment: CDR1 SEHNR and CDR2 FQNEAQ (reference sequence). This CDR3 contains 15 residues. CDR3 amino acids: CASSIRGLSTDTQYF. The CDR3 DNA is TGTGCCAGCAGCATCAGGGGGCTGAGCACAGATACGCAGTATTTT.

This chain connects TRBV12-3 or TRBV12-4 to TRBJ1-1; possibly TRBD1 for D (5 bases). The CDR3 runs 12 residues. V was trimmed by 1 base and J by 11 bases, leaving 11 bases between them. In DNA, the CDR3 is TGTGCCAGCAGTTTAGTCGGGGCAAGGGCTTTCTTT. Translation: CASSLVGARAFF.

The chain employs TRBV7-2 and TRBJ2-7; D not certain. CDR3 length: 15 residues. V lost 1 base to trimming and J lost 0 bases, with 10 bases between them. CDR1 is SGHTA and CDR2 is FQGNSA in the germline V gene. The CDR3 DNA follows: TGTGCCAGCAGCTTAGTCCGGACGAACTCCTACGAGCAGTACTTC. Translation gives CASSLVRTNSYEQYF.

The gene calls are TRBV6-5 and TRBJ2-7; D gene ambiguous. The V end lost 0 bases, the J end lost 2 bases, and 14 bases lay between the germline ends. The CDR3 has 16 residues. Germline values: CDR1 MNHEY, CDR2 SVGAGI. The CDR3 nucleotides are TGTGCCAGCAGTTACTCGGGCAGGTCAATTACCTACGAGCAGTACTTC. Translation: CASSYSGRSITYEQYF.

The chain has TRBV5-1 and TRBJ2-7; 10 bases match TRBD2. Trimming at V came to 0 bases and at J to 0 bases, leaving 9 bases not matched to a gene. Germline V gives CDR1 SGHRS, CDR2 YFSETQ. The CDR3 totals 18 residues. CDR3 sequence: CASSLAGLAESSSYEQYF. CDR3 nucleotides: TGCGCCAGCAGCTTGGCAGGACTAGCGGAGTCGAGCTCCTACGAGCAGTACTTC.

The genes are TRBV3-1 and TRBJ2-1; D not resolved. The J call may not be correct, given that the DNA end is closer to TRBJ2-7. This CDR3 contains 12 residues. Germline assignment: CDR1 LGHDT and CDR2 YNNKEL (reference sequence). DNA for the CDR3: TGTGCCAGCAGCCGGGATTACAATGAGCAGTACTTC. Protein sequence: CASSRDYNEQYF.

The chain has TRBV6-5 and TRBJ2-3, with D perhaps assigned TRBD1 or TRBD2 (6 bases each). Trimming pared 5 bases from V and 6 bases from J, leaving 15 bases between. The V gene's germline CDR1 is MNHEY and CDR2 SVGAGI. The CDR3 sequence is 14 residues long. The CDR3 DNA reads as TGTGCCAGCAGTAAGGGGGGTTTTGATGATACGCAGTATTTT. This translates into CASSKGGFDDTQYF.

This chain uses TRBV30 with TRBJ2-4; D unclear. With the DNA end fitting TRBJ2-7 better, the J assignment may be wrong. This CDR3 spans 11 amino acids. Per the germline V gene, CDR1 is GTSNPN and CDR2 is SVGIG (reference sequence). For the CDR3, the DNA is TGTGCCTGGAGTGAGGTCTACGAGCAGTACTTC. It encodes CAWSEVYEQYF.

The chain uses TRBV20-1 and TRBJ2-4; D tentatively fits TRBD1 or TRBD2 (5 bases each). The J call may be mistaken, given a closer DNA end match to TRBJ2-7. The CDR3 extends over 15 amino acids. Germline V gene lookup returns CDR1 DFQATT and CDR2 SNEGSKA (reference sequence). This CDR3 is CSARGDVGQGYEQYF. The CDR3 DNA reads as TGCAGTGCTAGGGGGGATGTTGGTCAGGGCTACGAGCAGTACTTC.

The table lists this clonotype with a few counts. The V and J genes are TRBV25-1 and TRBJ1-2; possibly TRBD1 for D (5 bases). Germline values: CDR1 MGHDK, CDR2 SYGVNS. V was trimmed by 7 bases and J by 4 bases, leaving 22 bases between them. This CDR3 has 16 amino acids. This CDR3 reads CASTKGLGGGVYGYTF. The DNA for the CDR3 is TGTGCCAGCACTAAGGGCCTCGGCGGGGGGGTCTATGGCTACACCTTC.

This clonotype was picked up a small number of times. CDR3 nucleotide sequence: TGCAGCGTTGTAGAGGGTAGCACTGAAGCTTTCTTT. Translating gives CSVVEGSTEAFF. The chain links TRBV29-1 to TRBJ1-1; D gene ambiguous. The CDR3 contains 12 residues. Germline values: CDR1 SQVTM, CDR2 ANQGSEA. The ends were cut back, 4 bases at V and 4 bases at J, with 10 bases in the middle.

The rearrangement uses TRBV6-2 or TRBV6-3 and TRBJ1-2; D remains unclear. Trimming removed 6 bases from V and 4 bases from J, with 9 bases in between. This CDR3 spans 12 amino acids. Germline-derived CDR1 and CDR2 are MNHEY and SVGEGT. CDR3 loop: CASSTVGYGYTF. The CDR3, as DNA: TGTGCCAGCAGCACGGTGGGCTATGGCTACACCTTC.

V and J are TRBV29-1 and TRBJ2-3, with TRBD2 matching over 7 bases. V lost 8 bases and J lost 2; bases outside the gene matches: 10. The CDR3 consists of 14 residues. Germline assignment: CDR1 SQVTM and CDR2 ANQGSEA. This chain's CDR3 is CSLTGGGDTDTQYF. The DNA of the CDR3 is TGCAGCCTCACGGGAGGAGGTGACACAGATACGCAGTATTTT.

The genes are TRBV6-6 and TRBJ2-7; 8 bases are a match to TRBD1. The germline gives CDR1 MNHNY, CDR2 SVGAGI (reference sequence). The CDR3 is 15 amino acids. V lost 6 bases to trimming and J lost 7 bases; unmatched junction nucleotides: 14. CDR3 DNA: TGTGCCAGCAGCTCCCGGGACAGGACTTACAATGAGCAGTACTTC. It translates to CASSSRDRTYNEQYF.

This chain connects TRBV2 to TRBJ2-3; D may be TRBD2 (5 bases). Germline V CDR1 and CDR2: SNHLY, FYNNEI. V was shortened by 11 bases and J by 3 bases, with 9 bases between the two germline ends. CDR3 size: 11 residues. In DNA, the CDR3 is TGTGCCGTACTAGGTACAGATACGCAGTATTTT. Protein product: CAVLGTDTQYF.